The 21 T cell receptor beta chains below all came from one sample that was sequenced in a study of cytomegalovirus exposure and HLA in healthy donors. Amplification used 60 Vbeta primers and 13 Jbeta primers. Measured with immunoSEQ multiplex PCR; TCRdb has only the in-frame clones, and not every one. The data show 120,000 to 150,000 clones, more than 60% seen once. Sequenced material: PBMCs. The receptors originated from a woman in her fifties or sixties in good health and CMV-seropositive.

The chain links TRBV5-1 to TRBJ2-3; 12 nucleotides match TRBD1. Germline CDR1 SGHRS, CDR2 YFSETQ. The CDR3 length is 18 residues. The trim removed 4 bases at V and 3 bases at J, leaving 12 bases unmatched. For the CDR3, the DNA is TGCGCCAGCAGCGTGGGACAGGGGGCTTTCGCGAATACAGATACGCAGTATTTT. This codes for CASSVGQGAFANTDTQYF. Full variable domain (missing parts from reference TRBV5-1 and TRBJ2-3): KAGVTQTPRYLIKTRGQQVTLSCSPISGHRSVSWYQQTPGQGLQFLFEYFSETQRNKGNFPGRFSGRQFSNSRSEMNVSTLELGDSALYLCASSVGQGAFANTDTQYFGPGTRLTVL.

The chain joins TRBV7-2 to TRBJ2-2, with 9 bases that match TRBD1. In germline, CDR1 is SGHTA, CDR2 FQGNSA. The CDR3 sequence is 15 residues long. Trimming at V came to 4 bases and at J to 5 bases, leaving 5 bases not matched to a gene. This CDR3 is CASSSGQGRTGELFF. For the CDR3, the DNA is TGTGCCAGCAGCTCGGGACAGGGCAGAACCGGGGAGCTGTTTTTT.

This clone was seen more than once but under ten times. V gene TRBV7-9 combines with J gene TRBJ1-1; a weak D match, TRBD1 (5 bases). CDR1 is SEHNR, CDR2 FQNEAQ, per germline (reference sequence). Deletions cut 6 bases from V and 1 base from J, with 9 bases between. The CDR3 spans 13 residues. CDR3 nucleotides: TGTGCCAGCAGTCGAGGACAGAACACTGAAGCTTTCTTT. Encoded protein: CASSRGQNTEAFF.

The chain recombines TRBV11-3 with TRBJ1-1; TRBD1 matches at 7 bases. This CDR3 contains 14 residues. The germline CDR1 and CDR2 sequences are SGHNT and YENEEA. Trimming removed 5 bases from V and 1 base from J; junction bases left unmatched: 4. CDR3 DNA sequence: TGTGCCAGCAGCCCGGACAGGCGGAACACTGAAGCTTTCTTT. Amino acid sequence: CASSPDRRNTEAFF.

The chain combines TRBV15 with TRBJ1-6; 7 bases align to TRBD1. Germline values: CDR1 LNHNV, CDR2 YYDKDF (reference sequence). Trimming at V came to 1 base and at J to 3 bases, leaving 3 bases not matched to a gene. The CDR3 sequence is 16 residues long. The CDR3 bases are TGTGCCACCAGCAGAGCTTGGGACAGCTATAATTCACCCCTCCACTTT. Protein sequence: CATSRAWDSYNSPLHF.

This clone was picked up one time. The DNA of the CDR3 is TGTGCCAGCAGCCGGGGGACAGTGGGAGCTTTCTTT. Residues: CASSRGTVGAFF. The chain couples TRBV5-6 to TRBJ1-1, with TRBD1 identical over 7 bases. CDR1 and CDR2 from the germline V gene are SGHDT and YYEEEE. V lost 4 bases to trimming and J lost 10 bases; unmatched junction nucleotides: 7. CDR3 size: 12 residues.

Only a few counts were recorded for this clone. This chain joins TRBV11-1 and TRBJ1-1; no clear D gene. This CDR3 has 13 amino acids. Germline assignment: CDR1 SGHAT and CDR2 FQDESV (reference sequence). Deletions cut 3 bases from V and 1 base from J, with 6 bases between. This CDR3 reads CASSFRANTEAFF. CDR3 DNA sequence: TGTGCCAGCAGCTTTAGAGCGAACACTGAAGCTTTCTTT.

The V call is TRBV29-1, the J call TRBJ2-3; 8 positions agree with TRBD1. The CDR3 totals 13 residues. The junction had 2 bases not matched to a gene; V was cut back by 3 bases and J by 3 bases. In germline, CDR1 is SQVTM, CDR2 ANQGSEA. CDR3 protein: CSVDRTGTDTQYF. DNA for the CDR3: TGCAGCGTTGATCGGACAGGGACAGATACGCAGTATTTT.

The V and J genes are TRBV28 and TRBJ1-2; 8 positions agree with TRBD1. The CDR3 totals 17 residues. The V gene end was trimmed by 2 bases and the J gene end by 2 bases; junction bases not matched to a gene: 10. CDR1 MDHEN and CDR2 SYDVKM come from the germline V gene. In nucleotides, the CDR3 is TGTGCCAGCAGTTTAAACCCCGACAGGGGAGGAAACTATGGCTACACCTTC. This gives the protein CASSLNPDRGGNYGYTF.

This chain links TRBV13 with TRBJ1-2; perhaps TRBD1 as D (5 bases). Germline CDR1 is PRHDT and CDR2 is FYEKMQ (reference sequence). This CDR3 spans 17 amino acids. V dropped 5 bases and J dropped 4 bases, with 23 bases sitting between them. As DNA, the CDR3 is TGTGCCAGCAGCGCCGGCTCCGGGACTCCTTACTCCTATGGCTACACCTTC. This translates into CASSAGSGTPYSYGYTF.

The chain recombines TRBV7-2 with TRBJ2-1; weak D call: TRBD1 (6 bases). Trimming pared 10 bases from V and 0 bases from J, leaving 13 bases between. Germline V gives CDR1 SGHTA, CDR2 FQGNSA. The CDR3 sequence is 14 residues long. The CDR3 region is CATLEGVSYNEQFF. In nucleotides, the CDR3 is TGTGCCACCTTAGAGGGGGTCTCCTACAATGAGCAGTTCTTC.

This clone was picked up a small number of times. This chain joins TRBV28 and TRBJ1-6; a weak D match, TRBD1 (6 bases). Germline loops: CDR1 MDHEN, CDR2 SYDVKM. Trimming left V 5 bases short and J 13 bases short, with 18 bases between. The CDR3 has 14 residues. The CDR3 DNA reads TGTGCCAGCAGTCCTAACAGGGTCATCATCCCCCTCCACTTT. Its translation: CASSPNRVIIPLHF.

The chain carries TRBV7-2 and TRBJ2-1; no definite D call. Germline V gene sequence: CDR1 SGHTA, CDR2 FQGNSA. The CDR3 is 13 amino acids. Trimming pared 0 bases from V and 8 bases from J, leaving 8 bases between. The CDR3 nucleotides are TGTGCCAGCAGCTTAGCCGGGTTCGATGAGCAGTTCTTC. As protein: CASSLAGFDEQFF.

CDR3 in amino acids: CASSLDSPSGGNEQFF. CDR3 DNA sequence: TGTGCCAGCAGCTTAGATTCCCCTAGCGGGGGTAATGAGCAGTTCTTC. The rearrangement links TRBV11-2 to TRBJ2-1, with 10 bases identical to TRBD2. V lost 0 bases, J lost 7 bases, and 6 bases stayed unmatched. CDR3 size: 16 residues. The germline V gene encodes CDR1 SGHAT and CDR2 FQNNGV.

This chain uses TRBV7-9 with TRBJ2-4, with 13 bases aligning to TRBD2. This CDR3 region has 18 residues. The V and J ends lost 8 bases and 2 bases, in that order; junction bases with no gene match: 12. Germline V CDR1 and CDR2: SEHNR, FQNEAQ (reference sequence). For the CDR3, the DNA is TGTGCCAGCCGAAGCGGACTAGCGGGGGCCCGTCCCAAAAACATTCAGTACTTC. It specifies CASRSGLAGARPKNIQYF.

This chain connects TRBV19 to TRBJ2-5; 8 bases fit TRBD2. This CDR3 spans 14 amino acids. Germline V gives CDR1 LNHDA, CDR2 SQIVND (reference sequence). Trimming at V came to 5 bases and at J to 3 bases, leaving 5 bases not matched to a gene. CDR3 sequence reads: CASSPTGGEETQYF. The CDR3 coding sequence is TGTGCCAGTAGTCCCACGGGAGGGGAAGAGACCCAGTACTTC.

This chain uses TRBV7-3 with TRBJ2-7, with D possibly matching TRBD2 (7 bases). Germline CDR1 and CDR2: SGHTA and FQGTGA. The V end was cut by 3 bases, the J end by 3 bases, with 12 bases between. There are 14 residues in the CDR3. The CDR3 is CASSFRGGHYEQYF. CDR3 nucleotides: TGTGCCAGCAGCTTTAGGGGGGGGCACTACGAGCAGTACTTC.

CDR3 nucleotide sequence: TGTGCCAGCAGCCAGCAGGACTCGAGCACAGATACGCAGTATTTT. Translating gives CASSQQDSSTDTQYF. The V and J genes are TRBV28 and TRBJ2-3; D is perhaps TRBD2 (5 bases). The germline V gene has CDR1 MDHEN and CDR2 SYDVKM. CDR3 length equals 15 residues. V shed 6 bases and J shed 0 bases, with 13 bases lying between them.

The V gene is TRBV7-9, the J gene TRBJ2-5, with D unresolved. The CDR3 runs 13 residues. CDR1 is SEHNR, CDR2 FQNEAQ, per germline (reference sequence). V lost 1 base to trimming and J lost 2 bases, with 5 bases between them. The CDR3 region is CASSLEQQETQYF. Here the CDR3 DNA reads TGTGCCAGCAGCTTAGAACAGCAAGAGACCCAGTACTTC.

This clone was detected a few times. The chain uses TRBV19 and TRBJ2-7; 7 positions agree with TRBD1. The CDR3 spans 13 residues. J gave up 6 bases and V 4 bases, and 6 bases lay outside the gene matches. Per the germline V gene, CDR1 is LNHDA and CDR2 is SQIVND (reference sequence). Here the CDR3 reads CASSSGQATEQYF. The CDR3 nucleotides read TGTGCCAGTAGTAGCGGACAGGCCACCGAGCAGTACTTC.

This clone occurred a few times. J is TRBJ2-7 and V is TRBV5-1; TRBD2 agrees at 10 bases. With V trimmed by 1 base and J by 4 bases, 5 bases remained unmatched. The V gene's germline CDR1 is SGHRS and CDR2 YFSETQ. This CDR3 region has 15 residues. Written as DNA, the CDR3 is TGCGCCAGCAGCTTGAATAGCGGGGGGTTTTACGAGCAGTACTTC. Its protein product is CASSLNSGGFYEQYF. The complete variable domain, with remaining parts taken from reference TRBV5-1 and TRBJ2-7, reads KAGVTQTPRYLIKTRGQQVTLSCSPISGHRSVSWYQQTPGQGLQFLFEYFSETQRNKGNFPGRFSGRQFSNSRSEMNVSTLELGDSALYLCASSLNSGGFYEQYFGPGTRLTVT.